These T cell receptor beta chains were read from a single sample in a study of blood T cell repertoires in COVID-19. The protocol was immunoSEQ multiplex PCR, while the TCRdb copy is restricted to in-frame clones and leaves out a portion. The sample gives approximately 170,000 clones, approximately 85% of which show up once; approximately 9.4% is in the top ten. Sample: PBMCs or T cells enriched from blood (not recorded which). Receptor source: a woman between 18 and 29 years old who had recovered from COVID-19. Both conserved end residues are part of each CDR3. D genes are given only for firm matches. Some rows have no size entry. The others give once, few or many, or a class for an expanded clone.

CDR3 | DNA | J | D | size | V | length
CASSKGGQWRSGNTIYF | TGTGCCAGCAGCAAAGGTGGACAGTGGCGCTCTGGAAACACCATATATTTT | TRBJ1-3 | NA | NA | TRBV21-1 | 17
CASTTFELGGQYF | TGTGCCAGCACGACTTTCGAATTAGGGGGGCAGTATTTT | TRBJ2-3 | NA | once | TRBV28 | 13
CAISDRTGPYEQYF | TGTGCCATCAGTGATCGGACAGGCCCGTACGAGCAGTACTTC | TRBJ2-7 | TRBD1 | few | TRBV10-3 | 14
CASRSGTVSYEQYF | TGTGCCAGCAGGTCCGGGACAGTCTCCTACGAGCAGTACTTC | TRBJ2-7 | TRBD1 | NA | TRBV6-5 | 14
CASSPGQAQETQYF | TGCGCCAGCAGCCCCGGACAGGCACAAGAGACCCAGTACTTC | TRBJ2-5 | TRBD1 | NA | TRBV5-1 | 14
CASSLSRDIIANYGYTF | TGTGCCAGCAGCTTATCCCGGGACATAATAGCTAACTATGGCTACACCTTC | TRBJ1-2 | NA | NA | TRBV5-4 | 17
CASSSTGGPNYGYTF | TGTGCCAGCAGCTCGACAGGGGGCCCTAACTATGGCTACACCTTC | TRBJ1-2 | TRBD1 | few | TRBV5-6 | 15
CATSRARGPYEQYF | TGTGCCACCAGCAGAGCCAGGGGCCCCTACGAGCAGTACTTC | TRBJ2-7 | NA | NA | TRBV15 | 14
CASSPRGTGELFF | TGCGCCAGCAGCCCCAGGGGTACCGGGGAGCTGTTTTTT | TRBJ2-2 | NA | NA | TRBV10-1 | 13
CASSPPDRPREKLFF | TGTGCCAGCAGCCCCCCCGACAGGCCAAGAGAAAAACTGTTTTTT | TRBJ1-4 | NA | NA | TRBV7-9 | 15
CASTGTGGNTIYF | TGTGCCAGCACCGGGACAGGCGGAAACACCATATATTTT | TRBJ1-3 | TRBD1 | NA | TRBV28 | 13
CAISRDRYYEQYF | TGTGCCATCAGCCGGGACAGGTACTACGAGCAGTACTTC | TRBJ2-7 | TRBD1 | NA | TRBV10-3 | 13
CASSVREPATNEKLFF | TGTGCCAGCAGTGTTAGAGAACCCGCAACTAATGAAAAACTGTTTTTT | TRBJ1-4 | NA | NA | TRBV2 | 16
CASSLARGYSEQFF | TGTGCCAGCAGCTTAGCGAGGGGGTACTCTGAGCAGTTCTTC | TRBJ2-1 | NA | NA | TRBV7-6 | 14
CAIGTSGDTDTQYF | TGTGCCATCGGGACTAGCGGGGACACAGATACGCAGTATTTT | TRBJ2-3 | TRBD2 | NA | TRBV6-5 | 14
CASSMYAETSYNSPLHF | TGTGCCAGTAGTATGTACGCGGAAACCTCCTATAATTCACCCCTCCACTTT | TRBJ1-6 | NA | NA | TRBV19 | 17
CAWSDQREAFF | TGTGCCTGGAGTGATCAGAGGGAAGCTTTCTTT | TRBJ1-1 | NA | NA | TRBV30 | 11
CAWSVRGPLNQPQHF | TGTGCCTGGAGTGTCAGGGGGCCCCTCAATCAGCCCCAGCATTTT | TRBJ1-5 | TRBD1 | NA | TRBV30 | 15
CASSRTSGPEQYF | TGTGCCAGCAGCAGGACTAGCGGACCTGAGCAGTACTTC | TRBJ2-7 | TRBD2 | NA | TRBV3-1/TRBV3-2 | 13
CSAGWVRQRNTEAFF | TGCAGCGCCGGATGGGTTAGACAGAGGAACACTGAAGCTTTCTTT | TRBJ1-1 | NA | NA | TRBV29-1 | 15
CASPGTGPYNEQFF | TGTGCCAGTCCGGGGACAGGGCCTTACAATGAGCAGTTCTTC | TRBJ2-1 | TRBD1 | NA | TRBV2 | 14
CSVTSSATYHQETQYF | TGCAGCGTCACTAGTTCCGCGACCTATCACCAAGAGACCCAGTACTTC | TRBJ2-5 | NA | once | TRBV29-1 | 16
CASSLGEQGGVLSNQPQHF | TGTGCCAGCAGCTTAGGGGAGCAGGGGGGCGTTCTTAGCAATCAGCCCCAGCATTTT | TRBJ1-5 | TRBD1 | NA | TRBV11-3 | 19
CASSTGVYGYTF | TGTGCCAGCAGCACGGGAGTCTATGGCTACACCTTC | TRBJ1-2 | NA | NA | TRBV11-2 | 12
CASSEFGGTSGNTIYF | TGTGCCAGCAGTGAATTTGGGGGGACTTCTGGAAACACCATATATTTT | TRBJ1-3 | NA | NA | TRBV25-1 | 16
CASSEALAGQTNIQYF | TGTGCCAGCAGTGAAGCGCTGGCTGGACAAACAAACATTCAGTACTTC | TRBJ2-4 | NA | NA | TRBV6-1 | 16
CASSQIQGFQPQHF | TGTGCCAGCAGCCAAATACAGGGTTTCCAGCCCCAGCATTTT | TRBJ1-5 | NA | NA | TRBV7-8 | 14
CASSPATNEKLFF | TGTGCCAGCAGTCCAGCAACTAATGAAAAACTGTTTTTT | TRBJ1-4 | NA | NA | TRBV6-5 | 13
CASSFRQFDRSYGYTF | TGTGCCAGCAGCTTTAGGCAGTTTGACAGGTCCTATGGCTACACCTTC | TRBJ1-2 | NA | once | TRBV7-2 | 16
CASSQRQTNSPLHF | TGCGCCAGCAGCCAAAGACAGACAAATTCACCCCTCCACTTT | TRBJ1-6 | NA | NA | TRBV4-1 | 14
CASSRDNSGNTIYF | TGTGCCAGCAGTAGGGACAACTCTGGAAACACCATATATTTT | TRBJ1-3 | NA | NA | TRBV25-1 | 14
CASGKTGGYEQYF | TGTGCCAGCGGAAAGACAGGGGGCTACGAGCAGTACTTC | TRBJ2-7 | TRBD1 | NA | TRBV7-2 | 13
CASASGGSSYEQYF | TGCGCCAGTGCAAGCGGGGGGAGCTCCTACGAGCAGTACTTC | TRBJ2-7 | TRBD2 | NA | TRBV10-2 | 14
CASSLPKTSHSYEQYF | TGTGCCAGCAGCCTACCGAAGACTAGTCATAGCTACGAGCAGTACTTC | TRBJ2-7 | NA | NA | TRBV5-6 | 16
CASSHVTGPQHF | TGTGCCAGCAGCCATGTTACAGGGCCCCAGCATTTT | TRBJ1-5 | NA | NA | TRBV7-8 | 12
CASSLDIEKLFF | TGTGCCAGCAGCTTAGATATTGAAAAACTGTTTTTT | TRBJ1-4 | NA | NA | TRBV7-9 | 12
CASSGGAQETQYF | TGTGCCAGTAGCGGCGGGGCTCAAGAGACCCAGTACTTC | TRBJ2-5 | NA | once | TRBV19 | 13
CASSYSGQGAYEQYF | TGTGCCAGCAGTTACTCTGGACAGGGGGCCTACGAGCAGTACTTC | TRBJ2-7 | TRBD1 | NA | TRBV6-5 | 15
CASSQITGGPPTF | TGTGCCAGCAGCCAAATAACAGGGGGACCTCCGACTTTC | TRBJ1-2 | TRBD1 | NA | TRBV14 | 13
CSVDQGWTF | TGCAGCGTTGATCAGGGCTGGACCTTC | TRBJ1-2 | NA | NA | TRBV29-1 | 9
CASSLNGDSGNTIYF | TGTGCCAGCAGCTTGAACGGTGACTCTGGAAACACCATATATTTT | TRBJ1-3 | NA | NA | TRBV5-6 | 15
CASRPSLTSGGPGLADYNEQFF | TGCGCCAGCCGCCCCTCGTTGACGTCAGGGGGTCCGGGACTAGCGGACTACAATGAGCAGTTCTTC | TRBJ2-1 | TRBD2 | NA | TRBV5-1 | 22
CASSLGHTNTEAFF | TGTGCCAGCAGCTTGGGACATACGAACACTGAAGCTTTCTTT | TRBJ1-1 | NA | NA | TRBV11-2 | 14
CASSPPTGARQNEQFF | TGCGCCAGCAGCCCCCCCACGGGAGCCCGCCAAAATGAGCAGTTCTTC | TRBJ2-1 | NA | NA | TRBV4-1 | 16
CASSFGQGARSNEKLFF | TGTGCCAGCAGCTTCGGGCAGGGGGCGCGGAGTAATGAAAAACTGTTTTTT | TRBJ1-4 | TRBD1 | few | TRBV5-8 | 17
CASSPNTGYEQYF | TGCGCCAGCAGCCCGAACACAGGCTACGAGCAGTACTTC | TRBJ2-7 | NA | once | TRBV4-1 | 13
CASSAGLSPNNEQFF | TGTGCCAGTTCCGCGGGGCTTTCCCCAAACAATGAGCAGTTCTTC | TRBJ2-1 | NA | NA | TRBV9 | 15
CASRGTSGNTGELFF | TGTGCCAGCAGAGGGACTAGCGGGAACACCGGGGAGCTGTTTTTT | TRBJ2-2 | TRBD2 | NA | TRBV28 | 15
CAISVGILGVTSGIDEQFF | TGTGCCATCAGTGTCGGTATCCTAGGGGTAACTAGCGGGATAGATGAGCAGTTCTTC | TRBJ2-1 | TRBD2 | NA | TRBV10-3 | 19
CASSWGTGVPTNYGYTF | TGTGCCAGCAGTTGGGGTACAGGAGTACCAACTAACTATGGCTACACCTTC | TRBJ1-2 | NA | NA | TRBV28 | 17
CASRVSADNEQFF | TGTGCCAGCCGCGTTAGCGCGGACAATGAGCAGTTCTTC | TRBJ2-1 | NA | NA | TRBV6-4 | 13
CASSPWTGGSNQPQHF | TGTGCCAGCAGCCCATGGACAGGGGGTAGCAATCAGCCCCAGCATTTT | TRBJ1-5 | TRBD1 | once | TRBV5-8 | 16
CATSPSGGTGYGYTF | TGTGCCACCAGCCCAAGCGGGGGTACCGGCTATGGCTACACCTTC | TRBJ1-2 | NA | NA | TRBV24-1 | 15
CAISDLSGGEETQYF | TGTGCCATCAGTGACCTAAGCGGGGGGGAGGAGACCCAGTACTTC | TRBJ2-5 | TRBD2 | NA | TRBV10-3 | 15
CASKSPTGGVSYTF | TGTGCCAGCAAAAGCCCGACAGGGGGGGTAAGCTACACCTTC | TRBJ1-2 | TRBD1 | NA | TRBV28 | 14
CASSLVWRDEAFF | TGTGCCAGCAGCTTAGTATGGAGGGATGAAGCTTTCTTT | TRBJ1-1 | NA | NA | TRBV7-6 | 13
CASSFGDTGELFF | TGTGCCAGCAGCTTCGGGGACACCGGGGAGCTGTTTTTT | TRBJ2-2 | NA | NA | TRBV11-3 | 13
CASNGEQETQYF | TGTGCCAGCAACGGGGAGCAAGAGACCCAGTACTTC | TRBJ2-5 | NA | NA | TRBV2 | 12
CASSLGPAGNQPQHF | TGTGCCAGCAGCTTAGGGCCGGCGGGAAATCAGCCCCAGCATTTT | TRBJ1-5 | NA | NA | TRBV7-2 | 15